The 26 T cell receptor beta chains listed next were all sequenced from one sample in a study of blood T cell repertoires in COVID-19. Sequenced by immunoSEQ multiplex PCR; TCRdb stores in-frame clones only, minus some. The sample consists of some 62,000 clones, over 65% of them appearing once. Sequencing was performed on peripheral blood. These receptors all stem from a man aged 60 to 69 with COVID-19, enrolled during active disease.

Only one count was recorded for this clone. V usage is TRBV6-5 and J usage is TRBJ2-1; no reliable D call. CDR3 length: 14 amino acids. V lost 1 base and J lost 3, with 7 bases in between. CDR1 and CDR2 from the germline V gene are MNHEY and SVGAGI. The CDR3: CASSYYAYYNEQFF. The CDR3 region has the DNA TGTGCCAGCAGTTACTATGCCTACTACAATGAGCAGTTCTTC.

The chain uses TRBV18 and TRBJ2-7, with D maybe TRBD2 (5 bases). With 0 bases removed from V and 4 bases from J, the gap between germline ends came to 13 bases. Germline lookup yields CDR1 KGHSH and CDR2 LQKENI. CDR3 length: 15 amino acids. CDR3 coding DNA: TGTGCCAGCTCACCACCCGGGCTAGCTAGTTACGAGCAGTACTTC. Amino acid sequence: CASSPPGLASYEQYF.

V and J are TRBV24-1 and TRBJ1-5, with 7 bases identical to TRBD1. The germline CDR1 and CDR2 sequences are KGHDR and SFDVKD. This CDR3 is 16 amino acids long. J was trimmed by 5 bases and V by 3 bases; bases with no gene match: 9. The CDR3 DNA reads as TGTGCCACCAGTGATCCAAGACAGGGTGGTTATCAGCCCCAGCATTTT. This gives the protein CATSDPRQGGYQPQHF.

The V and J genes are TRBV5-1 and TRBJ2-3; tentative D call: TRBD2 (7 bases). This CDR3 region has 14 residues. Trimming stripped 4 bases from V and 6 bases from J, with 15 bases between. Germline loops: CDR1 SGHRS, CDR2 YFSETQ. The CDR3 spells CASSHGLGGDTQYF. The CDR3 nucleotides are TGCGCCAGCAGCCATGGACTAGGGGGGGATACGCAGTATTTT.

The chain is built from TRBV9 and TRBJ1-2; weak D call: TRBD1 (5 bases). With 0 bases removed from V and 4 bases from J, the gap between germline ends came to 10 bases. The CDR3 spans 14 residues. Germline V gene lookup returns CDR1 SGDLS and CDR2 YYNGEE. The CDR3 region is CASSVGGSGYGYTF. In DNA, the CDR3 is TGTGCCAGCAGCGTAGGGGGCTCCGGCTATGGCTACACCTTC.

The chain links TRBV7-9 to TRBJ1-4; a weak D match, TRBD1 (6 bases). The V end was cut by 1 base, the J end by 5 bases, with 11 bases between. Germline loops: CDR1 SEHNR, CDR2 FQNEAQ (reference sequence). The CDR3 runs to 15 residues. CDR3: CASSLEQGLNEKLFF. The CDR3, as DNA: TGTGCCAGCAGCTTAGAACAGGGTCTAAATGAAAAACTGTTTTTT.

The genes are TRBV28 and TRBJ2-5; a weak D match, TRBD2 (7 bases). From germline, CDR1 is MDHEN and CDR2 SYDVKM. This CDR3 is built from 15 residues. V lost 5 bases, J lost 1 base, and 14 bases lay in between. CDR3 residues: CASSGGGGLQETQYF. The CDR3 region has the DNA TGTGCCAGCAGTGGGGGCGGGGGCCTCCAAGAGACCCAGTACTTC.

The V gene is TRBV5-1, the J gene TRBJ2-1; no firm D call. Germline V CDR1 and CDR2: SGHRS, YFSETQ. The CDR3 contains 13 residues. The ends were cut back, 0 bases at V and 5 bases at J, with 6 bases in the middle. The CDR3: CASSLGLDNEQFF. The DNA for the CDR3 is TGCGCCAGCAGCTTGGGGCTCGACAATGAGCAGTTCTTC. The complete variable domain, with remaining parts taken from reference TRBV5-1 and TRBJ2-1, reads KAGVTQTPRYLIKTRGQQVTLSCSPISGHRSVSWYQQTPGQGLQFLFEYFSETQRNKGNFPGRFSGRQFSNSRSEMNVSTLELGDSALYLCASSLGLDNEQFFGPGTRLTVL.

The CDR3 nucleotides read TGTGCCATCAGTGACGAGGGTTCCTATGGCTACACCTTC. This gives the protein CAISDEGSYGYTF. The V and J genes are TRBV10-3 and TRBJ1-2; D not certain. The CDR3 length is 13 residues. Germline V lookup: CDR1 ENHRY, CDR2 SYGVKD. V shed 3 bases and J shed 4 bases, with 9 bases lying between them.

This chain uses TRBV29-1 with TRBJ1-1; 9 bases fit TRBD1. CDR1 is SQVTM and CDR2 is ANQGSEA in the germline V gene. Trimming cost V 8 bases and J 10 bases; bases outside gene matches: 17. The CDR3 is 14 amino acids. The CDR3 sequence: CSTTDRGDRPVAFF. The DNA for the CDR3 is TGCAGCACCACCGACAGGGGGGACAGACCTGTAGCTTTCTTT.

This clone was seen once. For the CDR3, the DNA is TGTGCCAGCAGTGATGCCCGGGGTTTACGAAATGAGCAGTTCTTC. Its protein product is CASSDARGLRNEQFF. The J gene is TRBJ2-1, the V gene TRBV2; a possible D gene is TRBD2 (5 bases). The germline V gene has CDR1 SNHLY and CDR2 FYNNEI. CDR3 size: 15 residues. Trimming pared 3 bases from V and 7 bases from J, leaving 16 bases between. The entire variable domain, with the rest obtained from reference TRBV2 and TRBJ2-1, is as follows: EPEVTQTPSHQVTQMGQEVILRCVPISNHLYFYWYRQILGQKVEFLVSFYNNEISEKSEIFDDQFSVERPDGSNFTLKIRSTKLEDSAMYFCASSDARGLRNEQFFGPGTRLTVL.

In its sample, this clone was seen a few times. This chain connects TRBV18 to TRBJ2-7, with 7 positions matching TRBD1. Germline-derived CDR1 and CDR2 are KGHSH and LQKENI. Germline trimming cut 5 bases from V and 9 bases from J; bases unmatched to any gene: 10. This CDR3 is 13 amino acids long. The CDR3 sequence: CASSAPGTDWQYF. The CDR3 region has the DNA TGTGCCAGCTCAGCCCCCGGGACAGATTGGCAGTACTTC. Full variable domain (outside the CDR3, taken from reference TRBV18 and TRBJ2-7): NAGVMQNPRHLVRRRGQEARLRCSPMKGHSHVYWYRQLPEEGLKFMVYLQKENIIDESGMPKERFSAEFPKEGPSILRIQQVVRGDSAAYFCASSAPGTDWQYFGPGTRLTVT.

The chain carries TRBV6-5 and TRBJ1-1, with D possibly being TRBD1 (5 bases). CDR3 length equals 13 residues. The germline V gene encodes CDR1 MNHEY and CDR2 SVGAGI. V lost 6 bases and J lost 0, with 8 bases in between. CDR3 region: CASRGVLNTEAFF. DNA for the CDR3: TGTGCCAGCAGAGGGGTTTTGAACACTGAAGCTTTCTTT.

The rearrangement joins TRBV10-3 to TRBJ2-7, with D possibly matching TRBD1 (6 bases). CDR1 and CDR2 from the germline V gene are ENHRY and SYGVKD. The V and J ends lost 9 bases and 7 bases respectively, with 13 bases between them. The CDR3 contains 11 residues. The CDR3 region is CAIRQEVEQYF. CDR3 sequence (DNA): TGTGCCATTCGACAGGAGGTAGAGCAGTACTTC.

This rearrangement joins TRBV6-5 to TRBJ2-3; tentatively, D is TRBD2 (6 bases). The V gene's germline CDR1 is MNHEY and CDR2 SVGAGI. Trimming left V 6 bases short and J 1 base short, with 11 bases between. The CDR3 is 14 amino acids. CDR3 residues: CASRAPGGTDTQYF. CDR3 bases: TGTGCCAGCAGGGCCCCGGGGGGCACAGATACGCAGTATTTT.

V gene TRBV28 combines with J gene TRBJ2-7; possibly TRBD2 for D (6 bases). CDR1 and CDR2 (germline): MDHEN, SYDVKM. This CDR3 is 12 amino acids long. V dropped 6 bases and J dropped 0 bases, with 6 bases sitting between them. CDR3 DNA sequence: TGTGCCAGCAGGGACTACTCCTACGAGCAGTACTTC. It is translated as CASRDYSYEQYF. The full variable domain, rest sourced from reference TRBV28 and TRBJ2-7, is DVKVTQSSRYLVKRTGEKVFLECVQDMDHENMFWYRQDPGLGLRLIYFSYDVKMKEKGDIPEGYSVSREKKERFSLILESASTNQTSMYLCASRDYSYEQYFGPGTRLTVT.

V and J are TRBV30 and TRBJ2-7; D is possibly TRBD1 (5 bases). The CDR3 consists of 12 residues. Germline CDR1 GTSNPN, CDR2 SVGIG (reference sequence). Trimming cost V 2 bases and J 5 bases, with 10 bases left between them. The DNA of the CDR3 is TGTGCCTGGAGTAGGGGTCGGGACGAGCAGTACTTC. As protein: CAWSRGRDEQYF.

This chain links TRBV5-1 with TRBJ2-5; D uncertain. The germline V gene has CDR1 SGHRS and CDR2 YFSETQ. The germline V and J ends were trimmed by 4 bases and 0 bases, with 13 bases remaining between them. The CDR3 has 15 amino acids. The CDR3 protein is CASSPVGYDQETQYF. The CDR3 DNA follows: TGCGCCAGCAGCCCGGTCGGGTATGACCAAGAGACCCAGTACTTC.

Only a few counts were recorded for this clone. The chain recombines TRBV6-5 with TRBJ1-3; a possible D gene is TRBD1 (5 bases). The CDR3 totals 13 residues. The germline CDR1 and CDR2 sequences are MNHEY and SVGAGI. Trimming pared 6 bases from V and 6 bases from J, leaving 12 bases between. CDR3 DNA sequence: TGTGCCAGCAGGGGGCCCAACGAAAACACCATATATTTT. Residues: CASRGPNENTIYF.

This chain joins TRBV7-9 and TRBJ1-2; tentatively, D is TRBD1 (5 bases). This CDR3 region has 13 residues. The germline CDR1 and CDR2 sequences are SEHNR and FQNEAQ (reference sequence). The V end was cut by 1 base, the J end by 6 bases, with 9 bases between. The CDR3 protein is CASSLVRGNGYTF. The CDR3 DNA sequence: TGTGCCAGCAGCTTAGTTCGGGGGAATGGCTACACCTTC.

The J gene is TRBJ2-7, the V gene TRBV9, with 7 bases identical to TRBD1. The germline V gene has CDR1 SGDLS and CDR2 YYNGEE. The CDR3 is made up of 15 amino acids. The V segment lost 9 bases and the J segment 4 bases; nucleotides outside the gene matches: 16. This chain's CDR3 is CANDDRVFYGYEQYF. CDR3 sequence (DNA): TGTGCCAACGACGACAGGGTCTTCTATGGGTACGAGCAGTACTTC.

The CDR3: CASRWTGEETQYF. The CDR3 region has the DNA TGTGCCAGCAGGTGGACAGGGGAAGAGACCCAGTACTTC. This sequence joins TRBV5-4 and TRBJ2-5; 9 positions agree with TRBD1. V was clipped by 5 bases and J by 3 bases; unmatched bases: 2. This CDR3 contains 13 residues. The germline CDR1 and CDR2 sequences are SGHNT and YYREEE (reference sequence). The full variable domain, rest sourced from reference TRBV5-4 and TRBJ2-5, is ETGVTQSPTHLIKTRGQQVTLRCSSQSGHNTVSWYQQALGQGPQFIFQYYREEENGRGNFPPRFSGLQFPNYSSELNVNALELDDSALYLCASRWTGEETQYFGPGTRLLVL.

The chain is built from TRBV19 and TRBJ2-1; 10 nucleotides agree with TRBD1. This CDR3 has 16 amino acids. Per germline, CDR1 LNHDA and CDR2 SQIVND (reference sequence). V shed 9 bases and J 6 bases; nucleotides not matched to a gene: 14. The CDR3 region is CASSSRQGATGNEQFF. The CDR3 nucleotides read TGTGCCAGCTCCTCAAGACAGGGGGCGACCGGCAATGAGCAGTTCTTC.

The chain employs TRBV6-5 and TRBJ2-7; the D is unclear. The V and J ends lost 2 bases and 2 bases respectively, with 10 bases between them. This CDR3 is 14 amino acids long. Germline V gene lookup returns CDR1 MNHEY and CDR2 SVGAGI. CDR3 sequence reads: CASSYGHSAYEQYF. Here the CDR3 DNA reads TGTGCCAGCAGTTACGGGCACTCCGCCTACGAGCAGTACTTC.

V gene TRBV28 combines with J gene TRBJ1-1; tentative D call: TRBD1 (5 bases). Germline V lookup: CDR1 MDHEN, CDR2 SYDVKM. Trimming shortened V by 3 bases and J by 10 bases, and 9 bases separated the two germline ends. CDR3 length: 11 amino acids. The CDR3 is CASSFRVGAFF. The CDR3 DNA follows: TGTGCCAGCAGTTTCAGGGTAGGAGCTTTCTTT.

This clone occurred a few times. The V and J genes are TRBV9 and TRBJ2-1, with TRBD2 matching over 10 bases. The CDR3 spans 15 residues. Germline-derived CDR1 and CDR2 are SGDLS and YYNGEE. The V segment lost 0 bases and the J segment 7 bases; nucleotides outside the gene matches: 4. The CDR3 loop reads CASSVGAGGPNEQFF. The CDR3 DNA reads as TGTGCCAGCAGCGTAGGAGCGGGAGGGCCTAATGAGCAGTTCTTC.